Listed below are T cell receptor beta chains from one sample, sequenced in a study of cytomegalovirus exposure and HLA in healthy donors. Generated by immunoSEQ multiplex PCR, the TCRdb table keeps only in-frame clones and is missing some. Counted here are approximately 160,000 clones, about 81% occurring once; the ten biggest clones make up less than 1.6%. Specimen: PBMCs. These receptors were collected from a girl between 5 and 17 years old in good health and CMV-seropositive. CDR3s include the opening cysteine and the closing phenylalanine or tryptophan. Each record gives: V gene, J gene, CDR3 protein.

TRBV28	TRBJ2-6	CASNSRSGANVLTF
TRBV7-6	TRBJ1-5	CASSLEAGGRQPQHF
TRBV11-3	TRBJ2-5	CASSPRTGETQYF
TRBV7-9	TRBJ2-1	CASSLAGPGVYNEQFF
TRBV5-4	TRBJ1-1	CASTPDRGEGTEAFF
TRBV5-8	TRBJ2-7	CASSLGTGNPYEQYF
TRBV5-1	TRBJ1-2	CASSLDTTGGTNGYTF
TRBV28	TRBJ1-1	CASQAGAGPEAFF
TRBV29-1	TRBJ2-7	CSVGDSYEQYF
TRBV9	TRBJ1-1	CASSALQGAGEAFF
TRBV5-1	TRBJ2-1	CASSSSGGYNEQFF
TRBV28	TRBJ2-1	CASRLEGIHNEQFF
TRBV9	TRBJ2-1	CASSATSLASHNEQFF
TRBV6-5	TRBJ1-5	CASSYTGQSGPQHF
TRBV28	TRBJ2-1	CASSSPLGGPRNEQFF
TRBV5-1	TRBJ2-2	CASSPGLAGYANTGELFF
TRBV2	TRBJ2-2	CASSPARLDAGELFF
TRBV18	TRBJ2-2	CASSPGLAENTGELFF
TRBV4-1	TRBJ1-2	CASSQDLRTLIANYGYTF
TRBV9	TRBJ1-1	CASSVTGTLGTEAFF
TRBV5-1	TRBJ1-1	CASSLEGQGTEAFF
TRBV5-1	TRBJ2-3	CASSLGASGSTDTQYF
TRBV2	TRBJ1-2	CASRTTGLANYGYTF
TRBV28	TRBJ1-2	CASSFSDRGLYGYTF
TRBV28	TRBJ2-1	CASSTNEQFF
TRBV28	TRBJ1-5	CASSSPRDRVLIGNQPQHF
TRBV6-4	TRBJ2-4	CASSDEAGGIQYF
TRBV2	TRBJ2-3	CASSSSGRTDTQYF
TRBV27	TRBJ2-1	CASPPLQGAPEGALIDEQFF
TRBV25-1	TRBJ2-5	CASSERQTGGEETQYF
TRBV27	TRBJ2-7	CATRGGRAYEQYF
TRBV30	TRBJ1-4	CAWSVPAGGEKLFF
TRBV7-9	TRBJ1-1	CASSWSLDTEAFF
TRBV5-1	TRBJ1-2	CASSLGTGGYRYGYTF
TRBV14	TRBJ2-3	CASSQARGASGGRADTQYF
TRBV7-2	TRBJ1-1	CASQTERGTEAFF
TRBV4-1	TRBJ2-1	CASSQVLAGINEQFF